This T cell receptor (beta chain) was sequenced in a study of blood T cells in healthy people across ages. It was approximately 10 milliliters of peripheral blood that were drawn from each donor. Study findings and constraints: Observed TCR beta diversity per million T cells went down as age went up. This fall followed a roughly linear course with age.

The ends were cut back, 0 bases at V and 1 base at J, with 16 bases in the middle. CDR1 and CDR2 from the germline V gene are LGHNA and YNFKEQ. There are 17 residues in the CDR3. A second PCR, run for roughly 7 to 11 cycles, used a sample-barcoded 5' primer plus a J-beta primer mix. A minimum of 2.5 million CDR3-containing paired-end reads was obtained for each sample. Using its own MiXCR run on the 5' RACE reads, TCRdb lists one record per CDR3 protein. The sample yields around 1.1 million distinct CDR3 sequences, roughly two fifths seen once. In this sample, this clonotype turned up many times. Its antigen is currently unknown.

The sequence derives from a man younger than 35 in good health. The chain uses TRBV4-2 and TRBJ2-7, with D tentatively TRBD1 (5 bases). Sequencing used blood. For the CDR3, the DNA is TGTGCCAGCAGCCAAGATATCCCCCTGACAGCGTCCTACGAGCAGTACTTC. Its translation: CASSQDIPLTASYEQYF.